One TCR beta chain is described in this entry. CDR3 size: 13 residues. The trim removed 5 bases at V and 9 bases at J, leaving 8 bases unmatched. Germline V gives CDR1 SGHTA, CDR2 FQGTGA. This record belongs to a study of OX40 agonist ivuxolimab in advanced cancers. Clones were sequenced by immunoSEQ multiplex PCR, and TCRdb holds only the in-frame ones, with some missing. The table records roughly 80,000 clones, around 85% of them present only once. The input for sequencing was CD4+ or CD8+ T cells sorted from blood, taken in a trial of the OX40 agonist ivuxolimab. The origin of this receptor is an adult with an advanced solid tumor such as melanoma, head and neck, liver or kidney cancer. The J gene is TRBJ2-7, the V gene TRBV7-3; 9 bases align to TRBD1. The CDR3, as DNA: TGTGCCAGCAGCAGGGACAGGGTCTCTAGGCAGTACTTC. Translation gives CASSRDRVSRQYF.